This T cell receptor (beta chain) was retrieved from a study of Ad26.COV2.S vaccination and SARS-CoV-2 variants. V shed 0 bases, J shed 4 bases, and the junction held 5 bases outside the gene matches. The germline V gene encodes CDR1 KGHSH and CDR2 LQKENI. This CDR3 region has 16 residues. The table came from immunoSEQ multiplex PCR; TCRdb's copy has only in-frame clones and leaves some out. This table has 510,000 or so clones, 87% appearing once. Treatment: around 19 received Ad26.COV2.S at low or high dose, single or two shots; several received placebo; per-sample allocation not given. Vaccine and placebo recipients were sampled on day 63 after the first injection.

The material was peripheral blood, obtained in a trial of Ad26.COV2.S vaccine versus placebo. The receptor was derived from a person aged 18-65 years who received the Ad26.COV2.S COVID-19 vaccine or a placebo. The V gene is TRBV18, the J gene TRBJ2-1, with TRBD2 matching 8 bases. As DNA, the CDR3 is TGTGCCAGCTCACCACCGGTCCTAGCGGGTTACAATGAGCAGTTCTTC. Translated, it gives CASSPPVLAGYNEQFF.